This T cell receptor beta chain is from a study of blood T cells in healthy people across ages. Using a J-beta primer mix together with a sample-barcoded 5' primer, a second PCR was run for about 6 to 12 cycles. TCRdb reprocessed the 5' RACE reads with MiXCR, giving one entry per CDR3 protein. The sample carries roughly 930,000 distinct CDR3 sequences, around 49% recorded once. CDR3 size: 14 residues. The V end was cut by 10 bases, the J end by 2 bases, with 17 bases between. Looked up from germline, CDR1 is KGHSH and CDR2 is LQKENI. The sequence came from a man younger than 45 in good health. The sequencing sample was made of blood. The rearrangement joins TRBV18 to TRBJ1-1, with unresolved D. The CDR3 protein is CATNPPGGNTEAFF. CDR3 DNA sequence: TGTGCCACCAACCCCCCGGGCGGTAACACTGAAGCTTTCTTT.